A selection of T cell receptor beta chains follows, all from one sample in a study of control samples from healthy donors and cancer patients. TCRdb's copy holds only in-frame clones and misses some; the assay was immunoSEQ multiplex PCR. Seen here are around 160,000 clones, approximately 93% observed once, and the top ten hold less than 6%. Sequenced: blood. The source of these receptors is a man aged 18 to 29 in good health. Each CDR3 is given with its conserved first and last residue. Fields, in order: V gene, J gene, D gene, clone size, CDR3 DNA, CDR3 protein. D genes are given only for firm matches. A clone size is listed for some rows: how often the clone was seen (once, few, many), or a class if it is expanded.

TRBV5-1	TRBJ1-1	TRBD1	.	TGCGCCAGCAGCTTGGCCGTAACAGGGGCTCCGAACACTGAAGCTTTCTTT	CASSLAVTGAPNTEAFF
TRBV12-3/TRBV12-4	TRBJ1-5	.	.	TGTGCCAGCAGTTTGGCACGACCCCCCCAGCATTTT	CASSLARPPQHF
TRBV5-6	TRBJ2-1	TRBD1	.	TGTGCCAGCAGCTTTCAGGGGGCTACTTACTACAATGAGCAGTTCTTC	CASSFQGATYYNEQFF
TRBV9	TRBJ1-3	.	.	TGTGCCAGCAGCGTCCCCGGTTTTGGAAACACCATATATTTT	CASSVPGFGNTIYF
TRBV7-2	TRBJ2-5	TRBD1	.	TGTGCCAGCAGCACGGGGACAGTACGTCAAGAGACCCAGTACTTC	CASSTGTVRQETQYF
TRBV5-1	TRBJ1-1	.	.	TGCGCCAGCAGCTGGGAACAGGGTTTT	CASSWEQGF
TRBV4-1	TRBJ2-5	.	.	TGCGCCAGCAGCCCCAATTTGGGGGCGGGAGAGACCCAGTACTTC	CASSPNLGAGETQYF
TRBV15	TRBJ2-5	.	.	TGTGCCACCAGCAGCGGAAAAACAGGGCAGCGGGGTGCGGAGACCCAGTACTTC	CATSSGKTGQRGAETQYF
TRBV11-2	TRBJ1-1	.	once	TGTGCCAGCCGAACGGCCAGGATGGTTGAAGCTTTCTTT	CASRTARMVEAFF
TRBV10-3	TRBJ1-5	TRBD1	.	TGTGCCATCAGGGATGGACAGGGGGCTAATCAGCCCCAGCATTTT	CAIRDGQGANQPQHF
TRBV25-1	TRBJ1-6	.	.	TGTGCCAGCAGTGACCGCCAACGCTCCTATAATTCACCCCTCCACTTT	CASSDRQRSYNSPLHF
TRBV28	TRBJ2-7	.	.	TGTGCCAGCAGTTTGGGTAAGGGGCTTACCCGGGACGAGCAGTACTTC	CASSLGKGLTRDEQYF
TRBV12-5	TRBJ2-3	.	.	TGTGCTAGTGGTTTGGTACGGGACGGGGGGCTCACCACAGATACGCAGTATTTT	CASGLVRDGGLTTDTQYF
TRBV28	TRBJ2-3	TRBD2	.	TGTGCCAGCAGTTTTGAGGGAAGCGGGAGGGCCCAAGTCCCAGATACGCAGTATTTT	CASSFEGSGRAQVPDTQYF
TRBV6-2/TRBV6-3	TRBJ2-5	.	.	TGTGCCAGCAGTTATAGCGGCCAAGAGACCCAGTACTTC	CASSYSGQETQYF
TRBV7-7	TRBJ1-1	TRBD1	.	TGTGCTAGCAGCTTAATTCGGACAGGGCCCCCAAGTGAAGTGGACACTGAAGCTTTCTTT	CASSLIRTGPPSEVDTEAFF
TRBV19	TRBJ1-5	TRBD1	.	TGTGCCAGTAGTCCAGGTCGACAGGGATATCAGCCCCAGCATTTT	CASSPGRQGYQPQHF
TRBV12-3/TRBV12-4	TRBJ2-3	.	.	TGTGCCAGCCTCTACTCTCCAGATACGCAGTATTTT	CASLYSPDTQYF
TRBV5-6	TRBJ2-7	TRBD1	.	TGTGCCAGCAGCTTAAGACAGGGGTATCGCTACGAGCAGTACTTC	CASSLRQGYRYEQYF
TRBV6-5	TRBJ2-5	.	.	TGTGCCACTCTGGGGTCACTAGGGGTGGAGACCCAGTACTTC	CATLGSLGVETQYF
TRBV4-1	TRBJ2-1	.	once	TGCGCCAGCAGCCAAGTGGGGAACGAGCAGTTCTTC	CASSQVGNEQFF
TRBV19	TRBJ1-3	.	.	TGTGCCAGTAGTATCGGGGCCTCTGGAAACACCATATATTTT	CASSIGASGNTIYF
TRBV27	TRBJ2-5	TRBD1	.	TGTGCCAGCAGTTTTGGGGGACAGAAGTACTTC	CASSFGGQKYF
TRBV6-5	TRBJ2-6	.	.	TGTGCCAGCAGAGGTGGGGCCAACGTCCTGACTTTC	CASRGGANVLTF
TRBV11-3	TRBJ2-3	TRBD1	.	TGTGCCAGCAGCCCACGACAGGGGGCAATTGATACGCAGTATTTT	CASSPRQGAIDTQYF
TRBV7-3	TRBJ1-1	.	.	TGTGCCAGCAGCTTAACGGGGGACCGGGAGATCCTGGAAGCTTTCTTT	CASSLTGDREILEAFF
TRBV12-5	TRBJ1-3	.	once	TGTGCTAGTGGTAGAGACCCCTCTGGAAACACCATATATTTT	CASGRDPSGNTIYF
TRBV6-5	TRBJ2-3	.	.	TGTGCCAGCGGACGGACCACAGATACGCAGTATTTT	CASGRTTDTQYF
TRBV4-2	TRBJ2-5	TRBD1	.	TGTGCCAGCAGCCAAGAGCCGGGACAGGCCCGCGGGGAGACCCAGTACTTC	CASSQEPGQARGETQYF
TRBV7-9	TRBJ1-1	.	.	TGTGCCAGCAGCCGAACAGGGAACACTGAAGCTTTCTTT	CASSRTGNTEAFF
TRBV28	TRBJ1-4	.	once	TGTGCCAGCAGTTTTTTGCAGGATTATGAAAAACTGTTTTTT	CASSFLQDYEKLFF
TRBV6-5	TRBJ1-1	.	.	TGTGCCAGCAGTTCCAGTTCCATGAACACTGAAGCTTTCTTT	CASSSSSMNTEAFF
TRBV19	TRBJ2-3	TRBD2	.	TGTGCCAGTACCACGCTAGCGGGGGGGTTAAATACGCAGTATTTT	CASTTLAGGLNTQYF
TRBV28	TRBJ2-3	.	.	TGTGCCAGCAGTTTAATGGAGGAACAGGGTAATTCAGATACGCAGTATTTT	CASSLMEEQGNSDTQYF
TRBV4-1	TRBJ1-3	TRBD1	once	TGCGCCAGCAGCCAGGGGCCGACAGGGAGCTCTGGAAACACCATATATTTT	CASSQGPTGSSGNTIYF
TRBV30	TRBJ2-1	TRBD2	.	TGTGCCTGGAGTGTAGGAGCGGGGGAAAATGAGCAGTTCTTC	CAWSVGAGENEQFF
TRBV27	TRBJ2-7	.	.	TGTGCCAGCAGTTTAGGGGACACCTACGAGCAGTACTTC	CASSLGDTYEQYF
TRBV5-1	TRBJ2-1	.	once	TGCGCCAGCGCACTAGGGGGTGTAGAATACAATGAGCAGTTCTTC	CASALGGVEYNEQFF
TRBV9	TRBJ2-7	.	.	TGTGCCAGCAGCGTAGACTCGGCACAACCCTACGAGCAGTACTTC	CASSVDSAQPYEQYF
TRBV27	TRBJ1-1	.	.	TGTGCCAGCAGTTACGACAGGATCTCTGGAAACACTGAAGCTTTCTTT	CASSYDRISGNTEAFF
TRBV28	TRBJ1-2	TRBD1	.	TGTGCCAGCAGTTTACCTGTGGACAGGGGTACCTATGGCTACACCTTC	CASSLPVDRGTYGYTF
TRBV19	TRBJ1-5	.	.	TGTGCCAGTAGTATAGCCCGGGGCCCCCTTAGCAATCAGCCCCAGCATTTT	CASSIARGPLSNQPQHF
TRBV11-3	TRBJ1-1	.	.	TGTGCCAGCAGCCGGACAGCGGTAGGCACTGAAGCTTTCTTT	CASSRTAVGTEAFF
TRBV7-9	TRBJ2-5	TRBD2	.	TGTGCCAGCAGTCGAGGTCGGCAGGGCGGGGGTGAGACCCAGTACTTC	CASSRGRQGGGETQYF
TRBV7-9	TRBJ1-3	TRBD1	.	TGTGCCAGCAGCTCGCCGGGACAGTTCGGAAACACCATATATTTT	CASSSPGQFGNTIYF
TRBV18	TRBJ1-1	TRBD1	.	TGTGCCAGCTCCCCAGGGGGCTTCACTGAAGCTTTCTTT	CASSPGGFTEAFF
TRBV27	TRBJ1-5	TRBD1	.	TGTGCCAGCCGGACAGGTGGTAGCAATCAGCCCCAGCATTTT	CASRTGGSNQPQHF
TRBV6-1	TRBJ1-6	.	.	TGTGCCAGCAGTGAAGGGGGTTGGGGTCGGGATAATTCACCCCTCCACTTT	CASSEGGWGRDNSPLHF